The rows below give T cell receptor beta chains drawn from one sample of a study of early T cells in non-severe SARS-CoV-2 infection. TCRdb ran MiXCR on the 5' RACE reads and lists one entry per CDR3 protein. The sample has 25,000 to 35,000 distinct CDR3 sequences, roughly 3% seen once; the top ten hold 0.72%. The sample comprised whole blood. The receptors stem from an adult who was a healthcare worker with PCR-confirmed SARS-CoV-2 infection or an uninfected control (not recorded which). The CDR3 runs from the conserved cysteine through the conserved F or W. D genes are given only for firm matches. Clone size appears in some rows only: once, few, many, or a class for an expanded clone.

V gene	J gene	D gene	clone size	CDR3 protein	CDR3 DNA
TRBV5-4	TRBJ2-2	-	many	CASRGGVGTGELFF	TGTGCCAGCAGAGGTGGGGTGGGAACCGGGGAGCTGTTTTTT
TRBV14	TRBJ1-3	-	many	CASSRGFSGNTIYF	TGTGCCAGCAGTCGTGGCTTCTCTGGAAACACCATATATTTT
TRBV20-1	TRBJ2-3	TRBD2	-	CSARQSGGRDTQYF	TGCAGTGCTAGGCAGAGCGGGGGGCGAGATACGCAGTATTTT
TRBV5-4	TRBJ2-1	TRBD2	many	CASSPSPAGYNEQFF	TGTGCCAGCAGCCCTAGCCCAGCGGGGTACAATGAGCAGTTCTTC
TRBV11-2	TRBJ1-1	-	many	CASSLAQRNTEAFF	TGTGCCAGCAGCTTAGCACAGAGGAACACTGAAGCTTTCTTT
TRBV5-5	TRBJ2-3	-	many	CASSFNGVQADTQYF	TGTGCCAGCAGCTTTAATGGGGTCCAGGCAGATACGCAGTATTTT
TRBV5-1	TRBJ1-5	TRBD1	many	CASSLYGQEGQPQHF	TGCGCCAGCAGCTTGTATGGACAGGAGGGGCAGCCCCAGCATTTT
TRBV2	TRBJ2-2	-	many	CASSIEGSTGELFF	TGTGCCAGCAGTATAGAGGGTAGCACCGGGGAGCTGTTTTTT
TRBV27	TRBJ2-5	TRBD1	many	CASSLSSPGQGIQETQYF	TGTGCCAGCAGTTTATCGTCCCCGGGACAGGGGATCCAAGAGACCCAGTACTTC
TRBV7-9	TRBJ2-2	TRBD1	many	CASRETGETGELFF	TGTGCCAGCAGGGAGACAGGGGAAACCGGGGAGCTGTTTTTT
TRBV5-1	TRBJ2-2	TRBD2	many	CASSAGASGTGELFF	TGCGCCAGCAGCGCCGGGGCTAGCGGAACCGGGGAGCTGTTTTTT
TRBV7-2	TRBJ2-2	TRBD2	many	CASSPTSTTGELFF	TGTGCCAGCAGCCCGACTAGCACCACCGGGGAGCTGTTTTTT
TRBV7-2	TRBJ2-3	TRBD1	many	CASSAQQGDTQYF	TGTGCCAGCAGCGCGCAACAGGGGGATACGCAGTATTTT
TRBV12-3/TRBV12-4	TRBJ2-4	TRBD2	many	CASSLRRGGKNIQYF	TGTGCCAGCAGTTTAAGACGGGGGGGCAAAAACATTCAGTACTTC
TRBV19	TRBJ1-1	-	-	CASKEWGTAEAFF	TGTGCCAGTAAGGAGTGGGGAACAGCTGAAGCTTTCTTT
TRBV5-1	TRBJ1-1	-	many	CASSSTGALGTEAFF	TGCGCCAGCAGCTCGACAGGAGCCTTGGGGACTGAAGCTTTCTTT
TRBV15	TRBJ2-5	-	many	CATSRDLNRVGETQYF	TGTGCCACCAGCAGAGATCTGAACAGGGTGGGAGAGACCCAGTACTTC
TRBV20-1	TRBJ1-5	TRBD1	many	CSARGGTGSRLDSNQPQHF	TGCAGTGCTAGAGGTGGGACAGGGAGCCGTTTGGATAGCAATCAGCCCCAGCATTTT
TRBV4-1	TRBJ1-2	-	few	CASSQIDEQPWGYTF	TGCGCCAGCAGCCAGATAGACGAACAGCCCTGGGGCTACACCTTC
TRBV5-1	TRBJ2-1	TRBD2	many	CASRKVPGLGNEQFF	TGCGCCAGCAGGAAAGTTCCCGGACTAGGAAATGAGCAGTTCTTC
TRBV19	TRBJ2-1	TRBD1	many	CASSLSGTGGIDEQFF	TGTGCCAGTAGTCTCTCCGGGACAGGGGGAATCGATGAGCAGTTCTTC
TRBV28	TRBJ2-2	-	many	CASSLYSGAGGELFF	TGTGCCAGCAGTTTATATTCAGGGGCAGGCGGGGAGCTGTTTTTT
TRBV7-6	TRBJ1-1	TRBD1	many	CASSLTGSRNTEAFF	TGTGCCAGCAGCTTGACAGGGAGCAGGAACACTGAAGCTTTCTTT
TRBV29-1	TRBJ1-3	-	many	CSVEATGNTIYF	TGCAGCGTTGAGGCGACTGGAAACACCATATATTTT
TRBV5-6	TRBJ1-5	TRBD1	-	CASNRTGGVNQPQHF	TGTGCCAGCAACCGGACAGGGGGCGTCAATCAGCCCCAGCATTTT
TRBV4-2	TRBJ2-1	-	many	CASSQDLRPLNNEQFF	TGTGCCAGCAGCCAAGATTTACGGCCCTTAAACAATGAGCAGTTCTTC
TRBV9	TRBJ1-1	TRBD1	many	CASSALDRGTEAFF	TGTGCCAGCAGCGCCTTGGACAGGGGGACTGAAGCTTTCTTT
TRBV18	TRBJ1-6	-	many	CASSPREVGVGDSPLHF	TGTGCCAGCTCACCACGAGAAGTAGGGGTTGGGGATTCACCCCTCCACTTT
TRBV7-6	TRBJ2-1	TRBD2	many	CASSPRGVLSYNEQFF	TGTGCCAGCAGCCCGCGGGGGGTTCTCTCCTACAATGAGCAGTTCTTC
TRBV6-1	TRBJ2-3	TRBD2	many	CASRKIAGSSTDTQYF	TGTGCCAGCAGGAAAATAGCGGGGAGTAGCACAGATACGCAGTATTTT
TRBV20-1	TRBJ1-1	-	many	CSASASAGAPEAFF	TGCAGTGCTAGCGCCTCCGCAGGGGCGCCCGAAGCTTTCTTT
TRBV11-2	TRBJ2-5	TRBD2	many	CASSLNVRGGQETQYF	TGTGCCAGCAGCTTAAATGTCCGGGGGGGCCAAGAGACCCAGTACTTC
TRBV10-1	TRBJ1-1	-	many	CASSENIKGERAFF	TGCGCCAGCAGTGAAAATATTAAGGGGGAACGAGCTTTCTTT
TRBV5-5	TRBJ2-3	-	many	CASSLQGGVSTDTQYF	TGTGCCAGCAGCTTACAAGGTGGGGTTAGCACAGATACGCAGTATTTT
TRBV28	TRBJ2-5	-	-	CASSLYTQETQYF	TGTGCCAGCAGTTTATATACTCAAGAGACCCAGTACTTC
TRBV7-2	TRBJ1-4	-	many	CASAQGPNEKLFF	TGTGCCAGCGCACAGGGACCTAATGAAAAACTGTTTTTT
TRBV12-3/TRBV12-4	TRBJ1-1	TRBD1	many	CASSQGAPQNTEAFF	TGTGCCAGCAGTCAGGGGGCCCCTCAGAACACTGAAGCTTTCTTT
TRBV12-3/TRBV12-4	TRBJ1-3	-	many	CASSFGAPERNTIYF	TGTGCCAGCAGTTTTGGGGCTCCAGAAAGGAACACCATATATTTT
TRBV25-1	TRBJ2-2	-	many	CASSYLVNTGELFF	TGTGCCAGCAGTTACCTGGTCAACACCGGGGAGCTGTTTTTT
TRBV12-3/TRBV12-4	TRBJ1-3	-	many	CASSLRPRAGNTIYF	TGTGCCAGCAGTCTCCGTCCCCGGGCTGGAAACACCATATATTTT
TRBV9	TRBJ2-1	-	many	CASSKPGTLDNEQFF	TGTGCCAGCAGCAAGCCGGGGACACTCGACAATGAGCAGTTCTTC
TRBV6-2/TRBV6-3	TRBJ2-3	-	many	CASSYKWGSGDTQYF	TGTGCCAGCAGTTACAAATGGGGTAGCGGAGATACGCAGTATTTT
TRBV20-1	TRBJ1-6	-	many	CSGGSSYNSPLHF	TGCAGTGGGGGGAGCTCCTATAATTCACCCCTCCACTTT
TRBV5-5	TRBJ1-4	-	many	CASSFSRGDEKLFF	TGTGCCAGCAGCTTTTCCAGGGGCGATGAAAAACTGTTTTTT
TRBV30	TRBJ2-5	TRBD2	many	CAWRARGGLQETQYF	TGTGCCTGGAGAGCTCGCGGGGGGCTCCAAGAGACCCAGTACTTC
TRBV7-6	TRBJ1-1	-	-	CASSSAGGNTEAFF	TGTGCCAGCAGCTCCGCCGGCGGGAACACTGAAGCTTTCTTT
TRBV19	TRBJ2-2	-	many	CASSTQRVTGELFF	TGTGCCAGTAGTACGCAGAGGGTTACCGGGGAGCTGTTTTTT
TRBV10-2	TRBJ1-1	-	many	CASSEFRHMNTEAFF	TGCGCCAGCAGTGAGTTCCGGCATATGAACACTGAAGCTTTCTTT
TRBV12-3/TRBV12-4	TRBJ1-6	-	many	CASTPRPSPLHF	TGTGCCAGCACCCCCCGCCCCTCACCCCTCCACTTT
TRBV6-5	TRBJ1-2	-	many	CASSYSMGAFGSSNYGYTF	TGTGCCAGCAGTTACTCGATGGGGGCCTTCGGCAGCTCCAACTATGGCTACACCTTC
TRBV5-6	TRBJ1-2	-	many	CASSFGRVQDGYTF	TGTGCCAGCAGCTTTGGCAGGGTTCAGGATGGCTACACCTTC
TRBV7-6	TRBJ2-1	-	many	CASKKSNSEIYNEQFF	TGTGCCAGCAAAAAATCAAATTCGGAAATTTACAATGAGCAGTTCTTC
TRBV29-1	TRBJ2-6	-	many	CSVLSRDTRSGANVLTF	TGCAGCGTTCTGTCCCGGGACACCCGTTCTGGGGCCAACGTCCTGACTTTC
TRBV4-1	TRBJ2-1	TRBD1	many	CASSRGVGQGNNEQFF	TGCGCCAGCAGCCGAGGAGTCGGACAGGGGAACAATGAGCAGTTCTTC
TRBV20-1	TRBJ2-2	-	medium-sized	CSARDRQKNTGELFF	TGCAGTGCTAGAGATCGCCAGAAGAACACCGGGGAGCTGTTTTTT
TRBV7-9	TRBJ2-3	-	many	CASSLMGVTALGADTQYF	TGTGCCAGCAGCTTAATGGGAGTGACCGCCCTCGGGGCAGATACGCAGTATTTT
TRBV5-1	TRBJ2-5	-	many	CASSFRRSSIETQYF	TGCGCCAGCAGCTTTCGCCGAAGTAGTATAGAGACCCAGTACTTC
TRBV11-2	TRBJ2-2	-	many	CASSSTKGTGELFF	TGTGCCAGCAGCTCCACCAAGGGGACCGGGGAGCTGTTTTTT
TRBV12-3/TRBV12-4	TRBJ2-2	-	many	CASSSGLNTGELFF	TGTGCCAGCAGCTCGGGACTGAACACCGGGGAGCTGTTTTTT
TRBV19	TRBJ2-3	TRBD2	many	CASSQGPTTSDPADTQYF	TGTGCCAGTAGCCAGGGCCCCACCACTAGCGACCCGGCAGATACGCAGTATTTT